The 15 T cell receptor beta chains listed next were all sequenced from one sample in a study of T cells in women clearing cervical HPV infection. Measured with immunoSEQ multiplex PCR; TCRdb has only the in-frame clones, and not every one. Here the sample table reports around 35,000 clones. The sequencing sample was made of blood buffy coat. The source is a woman between 18 and 70 years old with a cervical HPV16 infection that either progressed to CIN3+ or cleared (not recorded which).

Comments on this clone: The sequenced fragment ends 3 residues before the CDR3 boundary, so the rest is inferred from the germline J gene. The gene calls are TRBV7-9 and TRBJ2-7; 8 nucleotides match TRBD1. The ends lost 6 bases at V and 4 bases at J; junction bases unmatched: 2. Looked up from germline, CDR1 is SEHNR and CDR2 is FQNEAQ (reference sequence). The CDR3 is 12 residues long. CDR3 in amino acids: CASRDREYEQYF. CDR3 bases read: TGTGCCAGCAGGGACAGGGAGTACGAG.

In regard to this clone: Read data end 3 residues before the CDR3 end; the end is taken from the germline J gene. The genes are TRBV20-1 and TRBJ2-3; 7 bases map to TRBD2. Trimming cost V 5 bases and J 2 bases; bases outside gene matches: 13. There are 16 residues in the CDR3. Germline-derived CDR1 and CDR2 are DFQATT and SNEGSKA (reference sequence). The CDR3: CSASPLGGGYTDTQYF. The covered CDR3 bases are TGCAGTGCTTCCCCCCTGGGCGGGGGTTACACAGATACG.

Comment on this clone: The read terminates 3 residues before the CDR3 end, so the remaining end is supplied by the germline J gene. The rearrangement uses TRBV7-8 and TRBJ1-1; possibly TRBD1 for D (6 bases). CDR1 is SGHVS and CDR2 is FQNEAQ in the germline V gene. This CDR3 spans 16 amino acids. V gave up 1 base and J gave up 1 base, with 13 bases separating them. The covered CDR3 bases are TGTGCCAGCAGCTTAGACCTTGACAGGCGGAACACTGAA. Translation gives CASSLDLDRRNTE. The full-length CDR3 reads as CASSLDLDRRNTEAFF.

As concerns this clone: The CDR3 end lies 3 residues beyond the end of the read and is filled in from the germline J gene. The J gene is TRBJ1-5, the V gene TRBV20-1; D ambiguous. Germline V gene sequence: CDR1 DFQATT, CDR2 SNEGSKA (reference sequence). Trimming shortened V by 3 bases and J by 7 bases, and 19 bases separated the two germline ends. CDR3 length: 15 residues. CDR3 residues: CSASFGMGAGQPQHF. CDR3 DNA, as far as it was read: TGCAGTGCTAGTTTCGGTATGGGCGCTGGACAGCCC.

In the case of this clone: The missing CDR3 end, 3 residues past where the read stops, is filled in from the germline J gene. The chain joins TRBV9 to TRBJ2-7, with 7 bases aligning to TRBD1. This CDR3 has 14 residues. V gave up 0 bases and J gave up 4 bases; unmatched junction bases: 4. CDR1 and CDR2 from the germline V gene are SGDLS and YYNGEE. The sequenced part of the CDR3 DNA is TGTGCCAGCAGCGTAGGGGGGACAGTGTACGAG. Translation: CASSVGGTVYE. The whole CDR3 region reads CASSVGGTVYEQYF.

Worth noting for this clone: The observed sequence ends 3 residues before the CDR3 terminus, with the missing tail filled in from the germline J gene. V usage is TRBV5-1 and J usage is TRBJ2-6; TRBD1 matches at 8 bases. Trimming took 3 bases from V and 4 from J; bases not matched to a gene: 6. Germline assignment: CDR1 SGHRS and CDR2 YFSETQ. This CDR3 spans 16 amino acids. The CDR3 DNA, read in part, is TGCGCCAGCAGCTCCCAGGGGGCGCGAGGGGCCAACGTC. This sequence encodes CASSSQGARGANV. The complete CDR3 protein is CASSSQGARGANVLTF.

About this clone: The read terminates 3 residues before the CDR3 end, so the remaining end is supplied by the germline J gene. The J gene is TRBJ2-1, the V gene TRBV7-6; 10 bases agree with TRBD2. CDR1 and CDR2 (germline): SGHVS, FNYEAQ. CDR3 length equals 16 residues. V was clipped by 3 bases and J by 2 bases; unmatched bases: 4. Partial CDR3 DNA: TGTGCCAGCAGCTTGAGGAGCGGGGGGGCCTACAATGAG. Translating gives CASSLRSGGAYNE. Given in full, the CDR3 is CASSLRSGGAYNEQFF.

For this clone: The read ends 3 residues shy of where the CDR3 ends; the end is completed using the germline J gene. This chain connects TRBV20-1 to TRBJ1-3, with 7 nucleotides matching TRBD1. Germline V gives CDR1 DFQATT, CDR2 SNEGSKA (reference sequence). The V gene end was trimmed by 5 bases and the J gene end by 5 bases; junction bases not matched to a gene: 6. This CDR3 comprises 13 residues. CDR3 loop: CSAPTGIRNTIYF. Incomplete CDR3 DNA: TGCAGTGCTCCGACAGGGATCAGAAACACC.

The CDR3: CASSPKPGSYEQYF. Incomplete CDR3 DNA: TGTGCCAGCAGCCCTAAACCAGGGTCCTACGAG. The genes are TRBV7-3 and TRBJ2-7; D possibly corresponds to TRBD1 (5 bases). The CDR3 end falls 3 residues outside the read, so it is completed with the germline J gene. CDR3 length equals 14 residues. Trimming pared 5 bases from V and 1 base from J, leaving 12 bases between. Germline values: CDR1 SGHTA, CDR2 FQGTGA.

CDR3 DNA, as far as it was read: TGCGCCAGCAGTGAGTTAGCCGGGGAG. Translated: CASSELAGE. The CDR3, in full, reads CASSELAGELFF. The chain uses TRBV5-1 and TRBJ2-2; no clear D. The CDR3 end is not reached by the read, which stops 3 residues before it; the germline J gene fills it in. CDR3 length equals 12 residues. The V end was cut by 5 bases, the J end by 6 bases, with 8 bases between. Germline V gene data show CDR1 as SGHRS and CDR2 as YFSETQ.

In regard to this clone: The CDR3 goes on 3 residues after the read ends, and that part is filled in from the germline J gene. The chain has TRBV6-1 and TRBJ1-5, with D perhaps matching TRBD1 (5 bases). V was cut by 2 bases and J by 6 bases, with 11 bases left in between. The CDR3 runs 14 residues. Germline values: CDR1 MNHNS, CDR2 SASEGT. The CDR3 here is CASSERTGGQPQHF. The CDR3 DNA, read in part, is TGTGCCAGCAGTGAACGGACGGGGGGTCAGCCC.

About this clone itself: With the read ending 3 residues before the CDR3 end, the germline J gene is used to fill in that end. This chain connects TRBV20-1 to TRBJ2-1; D not certain. Per the germline V gene, CDR1 is DFQATT and CDR2 is SNEGSKA (reference sequence). V dropped 3 bases and J dropped 2 bases, with 11 bases sitting between them. This CDR3 contains 14 residues. The CDR3 sequence is CSASTQPAYNEQFF. The DNA read from the CDR3 is TGCAGTGCTAGTACCCAACCAGCCTACAATGAG.

Points on this clone: The read comes to an end 3 residues before the CDR3 does, leaving the germline J gene to fill in the end. The genes are TRBV19 and TRBJ1-2; the D gene is possibly TRBD1 (5 bases). V lost 4 bases, J lost 4 bases, and 16 bases lay in between. CDR1 LNHDA and CDR2 SQIVND come from the germline V gene (reference sequence). The CDR3 consists of 15 residues. Here the CDR3 reads CASSTLPGRGYGYTF. CDR3 DNA, as far as it was read: TGTGCCAGTAGTACCCTTCCAGGGCGAGGCTATGGC. The full variable domain, rest sourced from reference TRBV19 and TRBJ1-2, is DGGITQSPKYLFRKEGQNVTLSCEQNLNHDAMYWYRQDPGQGLRLIYYSQIVNDFQKGDIAEGYSVSREKKESFPLTVTSAQKNPTAFYLCASSTLPGRGYGYTFGSGTRLTVV.

Turning to this clone: The read stops 3 residues short of the end of the CDR3; the missing end is completed from the germline J gene. This rearrangement joins TRBV28 to TRBJ1-4; the D gene is possibly TRBD1 (5 bases). Germline CDR1 reads MDHEN; CDR2 reads SYDVKM. V shed 5 bases and J shed 4 bases, with 23 bases lying between them. The length of the CDR3 is 18 residues. Partial CDR3 DNA: TGTGCCAGCAGTCCATATGGCGTAGGTACAGGCTTTAATGAAAAA. The encoded protein is CASSPYGVGTGFNEK. The entire CDR3 reads CASSPYGVGTGFNEKLFF.

Comment on this clone: With the read ending 3 residues before the CDR3 end, the germline J gene is used to fill in that end. The chain uses TRBV28 and TRBJ1-6; tentatively, D is TRBD1 (6 bases). This CDR3 is 14 amino acids long. Germline loops: CDR1 MDHEN, CDR2 SYDVKM. V lost 6 bases, J lost 7 bases, and 13 bases lay in between. The sequenced CDR3 bases are TGTGCCAGCAGAACCGGGACATCCAATTCACCC. This sequence encodes CASRTGTSNSP. The CDR3 in its entirety is CASRTGTSNSPLHF.